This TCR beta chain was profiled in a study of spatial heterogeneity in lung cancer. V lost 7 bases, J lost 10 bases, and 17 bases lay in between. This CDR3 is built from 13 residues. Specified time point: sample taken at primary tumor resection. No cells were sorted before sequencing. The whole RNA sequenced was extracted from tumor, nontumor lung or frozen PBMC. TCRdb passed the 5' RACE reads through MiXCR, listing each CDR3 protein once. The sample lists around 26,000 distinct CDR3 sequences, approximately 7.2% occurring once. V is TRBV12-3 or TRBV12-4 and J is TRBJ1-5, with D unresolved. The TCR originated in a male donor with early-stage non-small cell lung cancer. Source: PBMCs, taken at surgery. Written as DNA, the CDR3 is TGTGCCAGCACCGGATACACCGCTGGACCCCAGCATTTT. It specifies CASTGYTAGPQHF.